These T cell receptor beta chains were read from a single sample in a study of blood T cell repertoires in COVID-19. Clones were sequenced by immunoSEQ multiplex PCR, and TCRdb holds only the in-frame ones, with some missing. Found here are over 200,000 clones, roughly 80% of them singletons; the top ten hold about 1.8%. What was sequenced was PBMCs or T cells enriched from blood (not recorded which). The receptor set was obtained from a man aged 55 to 70 who had recovered from COVID-19. The CDR3 runs from the conserved cysteine through the conserved F or W. D genes are given only for firm matches. Some rows have no size entry. The others give once, few or many, or a class for an expanded clone.

J gene,clone size,D gene,V gene,CDR3 DNA,CDR3 protein
TRBJ1-1,once,TRBD1,TRBV2,TGTGCCAGCAGTCGACAGGGGGCCGTGAACACTGAAGCTTTCTTT,CASSRQGAVNTEAFF
TRBJ2-2,-,TRBD2,TRBV6-2/TRBV6-3,TGTGCCAGCAGTAGGGGACTAGCAGGGCTGTTTTTT,CASSRGLAGLFF
TRBJ1-2,-,-,TRBV7-6,TGTGCCAGCAGCTTAGCGGCAGGGCAAGACTATGGCTACACCTTC,CASSLAAGQDYGYTF
TRBJ2-7,-,TRBD1,TRBV2,TGTGCCAGCAGGGGGGACAGTAATTCCTACGAGCAGTACTTC,CASRGDSNSYEQYF
TRBJ1-2,-,-,TRBV18,TGTGCCAGCTCACCACCGGAGGATCCTAACTATGGCTACACCTTC,CASSPPEDPNYGYTF
TRBJ1-3,-,-,TRBV27,TGTGCCAGCAGCACAGGATCTGGAAACACCATATATTTT,CASSTGSGNTIYF
TRBJ1-4,-,TRBD1,TRBV3-1/TRBV3-2,TGTGCCAGCAGCCAACGGACAGGGAATGAAAAACTGTTTTTT,CASSQRTGNEKLFF
TRBJ2-7,-,-,TRBV7-2,TGTGCCAGCAGCTTAGGAGGGCCCTACGAGCAGTACTTC,CASSLGGPYEQYF
TRBJ1-3,few,-,TRBV3-1/TRBV3-2,TGTGCCAGCAGCTATAGGGGATCTGGAAACACCATATATTTT,CASSYRGSGNTIYF
TRBJ1-1,-,-,TRBV19,TGTGCCAGTAGTAACGGTAACACTGAAGCTTTCTTT,CASSNGNTEAFF
TRBJ1-3,few,-,TRBV18,TGTGCCAGCGCGGGGGCCATGGAGGGAAACACCATATATTTT,CASAGAMEGNTIYF
TRBJ2-3,-,TRBD2,TRBV3-1/TRBV3-2,TGTGCCAGCAGCCAAGCGAGGACTAGCGGGGGCACAGATACGCAGTATTTT,CASSQARTSGGTDTQYF
TRBJ1-2,-,TRBD1,TRBV7-9,TGTGCCAGCAGCCGGACAGGGGAGGTTGATGGCTACACCTTC,CASSRTGEVDGYTF
TRBJ1-5,-,-,TRBV5-5,TGTGCCAGCAGCTGGGGACCCGGAGGGAATCAGCCCCAGCATTTT,CASSWGPGGNQPQHF
TRBJ1-3,-,-,TRBV7-9,TGTGCCAGCAGCTCGACCAATTATGACAGCTCTGGAAACACCATATATTTT,CASSSTNYDSSGNTIYF
TRBJ1-6,-,-,TRBV4-1,TGCGCCAGCAGCCAAGAGAGCGCAGGGCGTTCACCCCTCCACTTT,CASSQESAGRSPLHF
TRBJ1-3,-,-,TRBV27,TGTGCCAGCAGTTTAGATCCAGGGCAGCTCTCTGGAAACACCATATATTTT,CASSLDPGQLSGNTIYF
TRBJ2-3,-,TRBD1,TRBV7-2,TGTGCCAGCAGCTCAAGGACAGGGGGCAGAGATACGCAGTATTTT,CASSSRTGGRDTQYF
TRBJ2-5,once,-,TRBV19,TGTGCCAGTAGTATCGGACAGAAGCAAGAGACCCAGTACTTC,CASSIGQKQETQYF
TRBJ2-7,-,-,TRBV7-9,TGTGCCAGCAGCTTATCAGGGTCCCTTCCATACGAGCAGTACTTC,CASSLSGSLPYEQYF
TRBJ1-1,-,-,TRBV11-2,TGTGCCAGCAGCTTAGGCGGCAGTCTGAACACTGAAGCTTTCTTT,CASSLGGSLNTEAFF
TRBJ2-7,-,-,TRBV6-6,TGTGCCAGCAGTTACCCAAACACAGGGTTCACGTACGAGCAGTACTTC,CASSYPNTGFTYEQYF
TRBJ2-3,-,-,TRBV3-1/TRBV3-2,TGTGCCAGCAGCCAAGTTCTGAGCACAGATACGCAGTATTTT,CASSQVLSTDTQYF
TRBJ1-2,-,-,TRBV3-1/TRBV3-2,TGTGCCAGCAGCCTATCACAGGGCTCGAACTATGGCTACACCTTC,CASSLSQGSNYGYTF
TRBJ2-1,-,-,TRBV5-6,TGTGCCAGCAGCCGAATCCTAGCGCAGCAGTTCTTC,CASSRILAQQFF
TRBJ1-2,once,-,TRBV5-4,TGTGCCAGCAGCTCGGGGGGGGACACAGCTAACTATGGCTACACCTTC,CASSSGGDTANYGYTF
TRBJ2-5,-,TRBD2,TRBV5-4,TGTGCCAGCAGCTTCGGGGGGGGAGAGACCCAGTACTTC,CASSFGGGETQYF
TRBJ2-2,-,-,TRBV19,TGTGCCAGTAGAAAACAGGATCTCTTGTCGGCCGGGGAGCTGTTTTTT,CASRKQDLLSAGELFF
TRBJ1-4,-,-,TRBV7-9,TGTGCCAGCAGCTTATCCAGGGATGAAAAACTGTTTTTT,CASSLSRDEKLFF
TRBJ1-2,few,-,TRBV29-1,TGCAGCGTTGGGACAGATGGCTACACCTTC,CSVGTDGYTF
TRBJ1-2,-,-,TRBV12-3/TRBV12-4,TGTGCCAGCAGTTTAGAGACGGGGTATGGCTACACCTTC,CASSLETGYGYTF
TRBJ1-1,-,-,TRBV12-5,TGTGCTAGTGGTCTGCGGACTGAAGCTTTCTTT,CASGLRTEAFF
TRBJ1-2,-,-,TRBV3-1/TRBV3-2,TGTGCCAGCAGCCAAGATAGGGGCAGGGGTGGCTACACCTTC,CASSQDRGRGGYTF
TRBJ2-2,-,TRBD2,TRBV14,TGTGCCAGCAGCCAACGGCTAGCGGGGATGAACACCGGGGAGCTGTTTTTT,CASSQRLAGMNTGELFF
TRBJ1-1,-,-,TRBV11-2,TGTGCCAGCAGCTTAGGGGCAGCCCCGAACACTGAAGCTTTCTTT,CASSLGAAPNTEAFF
TRBJ1-2,-,-,TRBV12-3/TRBV12-4,TGTGCCAGCAGTTCAGAATCTAACTATGGCTACACCTTC,CASSSESNYGYTF
TRBJ1-2,-,TRBD1,TRBV4-3,TGCGCCAGCAGGAAAGGACAGGGAACTTATGGCTACACCTTC,CASRKGQGTYGYTF
TRBJ1-2,-,-,TRBV20-1,TGCAGTGCTCCTCTGGGAGATGGCTACACCTTC,CSAPLGDGYTF
TRBJ1-5,-,-,TRBV4-2,TGTGCCAGCAGCCAAGATACAGCGGATAGCAATCAGCCCCAGCATTTT,CASSQDTADSNQPQHF
TRBJ2-5,-,TRBD1,TRBV7-3,TGTGCCAGCAGCTTAGACCCAGGGGGCCAGACCCAGTACTTC,CASSLDPGGQTQYF
TRBJ1-1,-,-,TRBV19,TGTGCCAGTAGCATAGGCGTGAACACTGAAGCTTTCTTT,CASSIGVNTEAFF
TRBJ1-6,-,-,TRBV13,TGTGCCAGCAGCTTAAATCCAAAACTTAGCTCCTATAATTCACCCCTCCACTTT,CASSLNPKLSSYNSPLHF
TRBJ1-3,once,-,TRBV18,TGTGCCAGCTCACCGGGGCTCGCGCTCTCTGGAAACACCATATATTTT,CASSPGLALSGNTIYF
TRBJ1-4,-,-,TRBV7-9,TGTGCCAGCAGCCGCGACAGAAATAATGAAAAACTGTTTTTT,CASSRDRNNEKLFF
TRBJ1-2,-,-,TRBV4-3,TGCGCCAGCAGCCAGGACAGTCCGGCGTATGGCTACACCTTC,CASSQDSPAYGYTF
TRBJ1-6,-,-,TRBV19,TGTGCCAGTAGTAGAAACCAGGGGTGGAATAATTCACCCCTCCACTTT,CASSRNQGWNNSPLHF
TRBJ1-2,-,-,TRBV5-4,TGTGCCAGCAGCATGGGACATATCGACACCTTC,CASSMGHIDTF
TRBJ1-2,-,-,TRBV7-7,TGTGCTAGCAGCCCCCTTACGGCTACAGGCCTATATGGCTACACCTTC,CASSPLTATGLYGYTF
TRBJ1-5,-,-,TRBV18,TGTGCCAGCTCACCAATGGGACTAGAAGCCGGTCAGCCCCAGCATTTT,CASSPMGLEAGQPQHF
TRBJ1-4,-,-,TRBV30,TGTGCCTGGAGTCGAAGGGGGATGATTGAAAAACTGTTTTTT,CAWSRRGMIEKLFF
TRBJ1-3,-,-,TRBV11-2,TGTGCCAGCAGGAACCGGACAATCTCTGGAAACACCATATATTTT,CASRNRTISGNTIYF
TRBJ1-1,-,-,TRBV5-1,TGCGCCAGCAGCTTGGAAGTCAGTAACACTGAAGCTTTCTTT,CASSLEVSNTEAFF
TRBJ1-2,-,TRBD1,TRBV11-3,TGTGCCAGCGAGGGACAGGGGGCCGAAAACTATGGCTACACCTTC,CASEGQGAENYGYTF
TRBJ2-1,-,TRBD1,TRBV14,TGTGCCAGCAGCCCTCTACAGGGGGCCTACAATGAGCAGTTCTTC,CASSPLQGAYNEQFF
TRBJ1-3,-,-,TRBV14,TGTGCCAGCAGCCCCCAGGTGGGGCCTGGAAACACCATATATTTT,CASSPQVGPGNTIYF
TRBJ1-3,few,TRBD1,TRBV5-1,TGCGCCAGCAGCCTCGGGGTCTCCAGGGGGTACACTGCTGGAAACACCATATATTTT,CASSLGVSRGYTAGNTIYF
TRBJ2-7,-,-,TRBV27,TGTGCCAGCAGTCGTGACAGGTCCTACGAGCAGTACTTC,CASSRDRSYEQYF
TRBJ2-1,-,TRBD2,TRBV11-2,TGTGCCAGCAGCTTAGCGGTCGGGGGGACTTACAATGAGCAGTTCTTC,CASSLAVGGTYNEQFF
TRBJ1-3,-,TRBD1,TRBV9,TGTGCCAGCAGCGCAAGACAGGGGTCTGGAAACACCATATATTTT,CASSARQGSGNTIYF
TRBJ2-1,-,-,TRBV5-1,TGCGCCAGCAGCTTGGACTTCTCCTACAATGAGCAGTTCTTC,CASSLDFSYNEQFF